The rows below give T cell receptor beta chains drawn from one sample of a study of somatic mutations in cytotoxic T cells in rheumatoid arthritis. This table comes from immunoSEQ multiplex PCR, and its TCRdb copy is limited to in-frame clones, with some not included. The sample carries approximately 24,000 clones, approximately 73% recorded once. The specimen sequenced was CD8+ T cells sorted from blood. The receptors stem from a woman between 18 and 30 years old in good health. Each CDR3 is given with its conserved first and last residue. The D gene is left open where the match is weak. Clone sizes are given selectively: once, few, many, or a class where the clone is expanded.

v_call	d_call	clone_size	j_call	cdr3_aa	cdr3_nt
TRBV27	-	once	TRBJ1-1	CASSLLRNTEAFF	TGTGCCAGCAGTTTACTTCGGAACACTGAAGCTTTCTTT
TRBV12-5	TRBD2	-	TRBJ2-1	CASAGVAGEDEQFF	TGTGCTAGTGCGGGGGTAGCGGGAGAAGATGAGCAGTTCTTC
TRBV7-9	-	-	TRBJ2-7	CASSPLEGRVYEQYF	TGTGCCAGCAGCCCCCTTGAGGGAAGGGTCTACGAGCAGTACTTC
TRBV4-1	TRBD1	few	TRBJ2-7	CASSPRTGTYEQYF	TGCGCCAGCAGCCCCCGGACAGGGACATACGAGCAGTACTTC
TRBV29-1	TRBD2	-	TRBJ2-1	CSVDEDSGSNEQFF	TGCAGCGTTGACGAGGATAGCGGGAGCAACGAGCAGTTCTTC
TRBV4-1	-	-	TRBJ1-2	CASSQENGNYGYTF	TGCGCCAGCAGCCAAGAGAACGGGAACTATGGCTACACCTTC
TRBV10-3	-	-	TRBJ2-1	CAIREPGLDEQFF	TGTGCCATCAGGGAACCAGGTTTAGATGAGCAGTTCTTC
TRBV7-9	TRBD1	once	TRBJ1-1	CASSPGGTEAFF	TGTGCCAGCAGCCCAGGGGGTACTGAAGCTTTCTTT
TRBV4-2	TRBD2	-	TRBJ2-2	CASSHPGKGGTGELFF	TGTGCCAGCAGCCATCCGGGGAAGGGAGGGACCGGGGAGCTGTTTTTT
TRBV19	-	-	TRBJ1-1	CASRQLPNTEAFF	TGTGCCAGTCGGCAGTTACCGAACACTGAAGCTTTCTTT
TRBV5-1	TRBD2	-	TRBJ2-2	CASSPGLAGGPDGELFF	TGCGCCAGCAGCCCAGGACTAGCGGGGGGGCCAGACGGGGAGCTGTTTTTT
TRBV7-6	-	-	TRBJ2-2	CASSLTRKGGDTGELFF	TGTGCCAGCAGCTTGACGAGGAAGGGTGGGGACACCGGGGAGCTGTTTTTT
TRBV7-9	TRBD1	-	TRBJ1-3	CASGKGTGSGNTIYF	TGTGCCAGCGGAAAGGGGACAGGCTCTGGAAACACCATATATTTT
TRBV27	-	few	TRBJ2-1	CASSFLPVGNNEQFF	TGTGCCAGCAGTTTCCTCCCGGTGGGTAACAATGAGCAGTTCTTC
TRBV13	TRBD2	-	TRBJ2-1	CASSSSVSSGRPSYNEQFF	TGTGCCAGCAGCTCCTCCGTTTCTAGCGGGAGACCCTCCTACAATGAGCAGTTCTTC
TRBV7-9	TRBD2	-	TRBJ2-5	CASSYFGGAGETQYF	TGTGCCAGCAGCTACTTCGGGGGGGCTGGGGAGACCCAGTACTTC
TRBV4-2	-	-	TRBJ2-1	CASSPSTHEQFF	TGTGCCAGCAGCCCATCTACCCATGAGCAGTTCTTC
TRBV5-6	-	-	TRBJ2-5	CASSLSLVGGLQETQYF	TGTGCCAGCAGCTTGTCTCTCGTTGGGGGACTCCAAGAGACCCAGTACTTC
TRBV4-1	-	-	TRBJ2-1	CASRGAGMNNEQFF	TGCGCCAGCAGGGGGGCAGGGATGAACAATGAGCAGTTCTTC
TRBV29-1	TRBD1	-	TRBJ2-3	CSAWTGSTDTQYF	TGCAGCGCTTGGACAGGAAGCACAGATACGCAGTATTTT
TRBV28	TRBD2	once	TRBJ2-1	CASSYTPPSGIDNEQFF	TGTGCCAGCAGTTACACCCCCCCTAGCGGGATTGACAATGAGCAGTTCTTC
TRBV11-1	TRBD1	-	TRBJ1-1	CASSPRQGLNTEAFF	TGTGCCAGCAGCCCAAGACAGGGACTGAACACTGAAGCTTTCTTT
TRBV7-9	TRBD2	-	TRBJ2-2	CASNSGGGNTGELFF	TGTGCCAGCAACTCGGGAGGGGGTAACACCGGGGAGCTGTTTTTT
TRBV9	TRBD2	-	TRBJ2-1	CASSASGRAYNEQFF	TGTGCCAGCAGCGCGAGCGGGAGGGCCTACAATGAGCAGTTCTTC
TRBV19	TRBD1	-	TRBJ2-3	CASKGDRPDTQYF	TGTGCCAGTAAGGGGGACAGGCCGGATACGCAGTATTTT
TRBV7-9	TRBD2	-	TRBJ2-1	CASSLVSGGRNEQFF	TGTGCCAGTAGCTTAGTGTCGGGGGGGCGCAATGAGCAGTTCTTC
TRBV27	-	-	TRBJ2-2	CASSSDGHLNTGELFF	TGTGCCAGCAGCTCGGACGGACACCTGAACACCGGGGAGCTGTTTTTT
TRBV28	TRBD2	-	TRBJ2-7	CASTKAEREGREQYF	TGTGCCAGCACCAAAGCCGAGCGGGAAGGGCGCGAGCAGTACTTC
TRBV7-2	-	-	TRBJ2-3	CASSLASTSTDTQYF	TGTGCCAGCAGCTTAGCGTCCACTAGCACAGATACGCAGTATTTT
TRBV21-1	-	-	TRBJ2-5	CASSKAGTFEETQYF	TGTGCCAGCAGCAAAGCTGGGACTTTTGAGGAGACCCAGTACTTC
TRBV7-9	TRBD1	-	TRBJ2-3	CASSLGQTGDTQYF	TGTGCCAGCAGCTTAGGACAGACAGGGGATACGCAGTATTTT
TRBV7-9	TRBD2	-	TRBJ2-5	CASSPTTSGRAEDETQYF	TGTGCCAGCAGCCCGACGACTAGCGGGAGGGCCGAGGATGAGACCCAGTACTTC
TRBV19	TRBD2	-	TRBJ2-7	CASSLPGLAGEQYF	TGTGCCAGTAGTCTTCCGGGACTAGCCGGGGAGCAGTACTTC
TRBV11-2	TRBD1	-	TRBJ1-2	CASSLGQGLVDGYTF	TGTGCCAGCAGCTTGGGACAGGGGCTAGTGGATGGCTACACCTTC
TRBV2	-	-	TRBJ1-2	CASSEAGGPGWRGYTF	TGTGCCAGCAGTGAAGCCGGGGGCCCAGGGTGGCGTGGCTACACCTTC
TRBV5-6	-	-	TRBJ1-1	CASSLEASTEAFF	TGTGCCAGCAGCTTGGAAGCAAGCACTGAAGCTTTCTTT
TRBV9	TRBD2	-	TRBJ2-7	CASSVGGRTYEQYF	TGTGCCAGCAGCGTAGGCGGGAGGACTTACGAGCAGTACTTC
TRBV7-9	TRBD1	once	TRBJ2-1	CASSPRQGSSYNEQFF	TGTGCCAGCAGCCCCCGACAGGGGAGCTCCTACAATGAGCAGTTCTTC
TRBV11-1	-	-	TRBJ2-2	CASSLNGGELFF	TGTGCCAGCAGCCTTAATGGTGGGGAGCTGTTTTTT